This TCR beta chain came from a study of PD-1 blockade in classical Hodgkin lymphoma. Here immunoSEQ multiplex PCR was the method, and the copy in TCRdb shows in-frame clones only, minus some. The sample lists tens of thousands of clones, roughly 90% occurring once. Following autologous stem cell transplantation, relapse occurred in every patient, and exposure to brentuximab vedotin varied. The material sequenced was peripheral blood mononuclear cells (PBMCs), taken at baseline. The clonotype originates from a human donor with classical Hodgkin lymphoma.

CDR3 sequence: CASSPAGIEGEKLFF. DNA for the CDR3: TGTGCCAGCAGCCCGGCGGGAATCGAGGGGGAAAAACTGTTTTTT. This chain connects TRBV7-9 to TRBJ1-4, with a tentative D call TRBD1 (5 bases). V gave up 5 bases and J gave up 8 bases, with 18 bases separating them. Germline CDR1 reads SEHNR; CDR2 reads FQNEAQ (reference sequence). The CDR3 length is 15 residues.